Each of the 23 T cell receptor beta chains below was sequenced from the same sample in a study of spatial heterogeneity in lung cancer. The time point is: blood at routine non-recurrence follow-up after resection. TCRdb reprocessed the 5' RACE reads with MiXCR, giving one entry per CDR3 protein. The sample gives 40,000 to 45,000 distinct CDR3 sequences, about 22% of which show up once; less than 8.5% is in the top ten. Sequencing used PBMCs, obtained at follow-up. The receptors originated from a female donor with early-stage non-small cell lung cancer.

This clonotype has a count of ten or more. CDR3: CASSLSRVGANEKLFF. DNA for the CDR3: TGCGCCAGCAGCTTAAGCAGGGTGGGCGCTAATGAAAAACTGTTTTTT. The rearrangement uses TRBV5-1 and TRBJ1-4; D perhaps matches TRBD1 (5 bases). In germline, CDR1 is SGHRS, CDR2 YFSETQ. Trimming pared 2 bases from V and 3 bases from J, leaving 14 bases between. This CDR3 is 16 amino acids long.

V gene TRBV6-1 combines with J gene TRBJ2-6, with TRBD1 identical over 8 bases. CDR3 length equals 17 residues. CDR1 is MNHNS, CDR2 SASEGT, per germline. J was trimmed by 2 bases and V by 6 bases; bases with no gene match: 9. In DNA, the CDR3 is TGTGCCAGCAGAATATCGACAGGGGTGGCTGGGGCCAACGTCCTGACTTTC. Its protein is CASRISTGVAGANVLTF.

This chain connects TRBV12-3 or TRBV12-4 to TRBJ2-5; 10 nucleotides line up with TRBD1. The length of the CDR3 is 15 residues. The V and J ends lost 5 bases and 5 bases, in that order; junction bases with no gene match: 8. The CDR3 DNA follows: TGTGCCAGCAGTACAAAGACAGGGGGCTTGGAGACCCAGTACTTC. It is translated as CASSTKTGGLETQYF.

This chain connects TRBV2 to TRBJ1-2; perhaps TRBD1 as D (6 bases). This CDR3 comprises 11 residues. Germline-derived CDR1 and CDR2 are SNHLY and FYNNEI. The V gene lost 8 bases and the J gene lost 4 bases, with 8 bases spanning the gap. This CDR3 is CASRDIYGYTF. The CDR3 coding sequence is TGTGCCAGCCGGGACATCTATGGCTACACCTTC.

This clonotype occurred a few times. In DNA form, the CDR3 reads TGTGCCACTATGACAGGGCCGGCCTCCTACGAGCAGTACTTC. Its protein is CATMTGPASYEQYF. This chain joins TRBV19 and TRBJ2-7; 7 nucleotides align to TRBD1. Germline V CDR1 and CDR2: LNHDA, SQIVND (reference sequence). The CDR3 totals 14 residues. V lost 10 bases to trimming and J lost 0 bases; unmatched junction nucleotides: 9.

J is TRBJ2-2 and V is TRBV7-8, with TRBD2 matching 11 bases. The CDR3 runs 15 residues. The trim removed 5 bases at V and 4 bases at J, leaving 3 bases unmatched. Looked up from germline, CDR1 is SGHVS and CDR2 is FQNEAQ. CDR3 in amino acids: CASSLLAGGTGELFF. CDR3 DNA sequence: TGTGCCAGCAGCCTTCTAGCGGGGGGCACCGGGGAGCTGTTTTTT.

This clonotype has at least ten counts. The chain carries TRBV5-5 and TRBJ2-5, with D possibly matching TRBD1 (6 bases). V lost 5 bases and J lost 4, with 12 bases in between. Germline CDR1 SGHKS, CDR2 YYEKEE (reference sequence). The CDR3 length is 13 residues. CDR3 in DNA: TGTGCCAGCAGTCCGCAGACAGGAGAGACCCAGTACTTC. Amino acids: CASSPQTGETQYF.

This clonotype came up many times. This chain links TRBV7-2 with TRBJ2-5; maybe TRBD1 (5 bases). V shed 5 bases and J shed 7 bases, with 11 bases lying between them. The CDR3 is made up of 12 amino acids. Germline CDR1 reads SGHTA; CDR2 reads FQGNSA. The CDR3 spells CASSRIQGTQYF. The CDR3 DNA reads as TGTGCCAGCAGCCGAATCCAGGGGACCCAGTACTTC.

This clonotype has ten or more counts. J is TRBJ1-2 and V is TRBV7-2; the D is unclear. V gave up 1 base and J gave up 7 bases, with 10 bases separating them. Germline-derived CDR1 and CDR2 are SGHTA and FQGNSA. CDR3 length: 13 residues. The CDR3 here is CASSLESVSGYTF. DNA for the CDR3: TGTGCCAGCAGCTTAGAGTCCGTCTCTGGCTACACCTTC.

This clonotype was recorded many times. The rearrangement uses TRBV20-1 and TRBJ1-6; tentatively, D is TRBD1 (5 bases). The CDR3 has 15 residues. Germline loops: CDR1 DFQATT, CDR2 SNEGSKA (reference sequence). Trimming removed 3 bases from V and 3 bases from J, with 12 bases in between. Here the CDR3 DNA reads TGCAGTGCTAGCTGGCAGGGCGACTATAATTCACCCCTCCACTTT. Residues: CSASWQGDYNSPLHF.

V is TRBV24-1 and J is TRBJ1-2; TRBD1 might be the D (5 bases). Germline V gene data show CDR1 as KGHDR and CDR2 as SFDVKD. V was cut by 5 bases and J by 2 bases, with 11 bases left in between. This CDR3 region has 14 residues. The CDR3: CATSVLGPNYGYTF. In DNA form, the CDR3 reads TGTGCCACCAGTGTTCTGGGGCCAAACTATGGCTACACCTTC.

This clonotype occurred a few times. The chain links TRBV11-3 to TRBJ2-1; D may be TRBD2 (6 bases). V was cut by 5 bases and J by 3 bases, with 8 bases left in between. The CDR3 covers 13 residues. The germline gives CDR1 SGHNT, CDR2 YENEEA. CDR3 amino acids: CASSPTSYNEQFF. In DNA form, the CDR3 reads TGTGCCAGCAGCCCGACTAGCTACAATGAGCAGTTCTTC.

V usage is TRBV5-1 and J usage is TRBJ2-5; possible D gene TRBD1, 6 bases. Trimming removed 4 bases at V and 4 bases at J, with 17 bases between. The CDR3 spans 15 residues. CDR1 is SGHRS, CDR2 YFSETQ, per germline. In nucleotides, the CDR3 is TGCGCCAGCAGCCCTACTCCAGGGGAAATAGAGACCCAGTACTTC. Residues: CASSPTPGEIETQYF.

CDR3 sequence reads: CSVGRGTEAFF. In nucleotides, the CDR3 is TGCAGCGTAGGCCGAGGGACTGAAGCTTTCTTT. This rearrangement joins TRBV29-1 to TRBJ1-1, with no clear D. Between the trimmed V and J ends, which lost 6 bases and 5 bases, there was a span of 10 bases. In germline, CDR1 is SQVTM, CDR2 ANQGSEA. CDR3 size: 11 residues.

This clonotype was counted between two and nine times. V gene TRBV28 combines with J gene TRBJ2-4; 10 bases match TRBD2. The trim removed 5 bases at V and 1 base at J, leaving 2 bases unmatched. The CDR3 spans 15 residues. Germline V gene data show CDR1 as MDHEN and CDR2 as SYDVKM. CDR3 in amino acids: CASSLAGAAKNIQYF. The CDR3 nucleotides are TGTGCCAGCAGTCTAGCGGGAGCGGCCAAAAACATTCAGTACTTC.

There are a few counts of this clonotype. The chain joins TRBV20-1 to TRBJ2-1, with D perhaps assigned TRBD1 or TRBD2 (5 bases each). Germline CDR1 DFQATT, CDR2 SNEGSKA (reference sequence). The germline V and J ends were trimmed by 6 bases and 10 bases, with 13 bases remaining between them. The CDR3 runs 11 residues. The CDR3 region is CSASRGPEQFF. The CDR3, as DNA: TGCAGTGCAAGCCGGGGACCCGAGCAGTTCTTC.

The sample holds a few counts of this clonotype. This chain joins TRBV5-1 and TRBJ2-2; TRBD1 matches at 8 bases. V gave up 2 bases and J gave up 4 bases; unmatched junction bases: 4. The CDR3 consists of 15 residues. Germline CDR1 reads SGHRS; CDR2 reads YFSETQ. The CDR3 here is CASSFRQGRTGELFF. CDR3 nucleotide sequence: TGCGCCAGCAGCTTCCGACAGGGGCGCACCGGGGAGCTGTTTTTT.

Turning to this clonotype: The CDR3 does not end in the conserved phenylalanine or tryptophan, so this is likely a read error. V usage is TRBV11-2 and J usage is TRBJ2-1, with D possibly TRBD2 on 7 matching bases. The ends were cut back, 4 bases at V and 6 bases at J, with 19 bases in the middle. Germline lookup yields CDR1 SGHAT and CDR2 FQNNGV. The CDR3 is made up of 16 amino acids. CDR3 in DNA: TGTGCCAGCAGCTCTCAGGGGCCAGCGGGGTTCAATGAGCAGTTCCTC. It yields the protein CASSSQGPAGFNEQFL.

The V gene is TRBV7-6, the J gene TRBJ2-2; 7 bases are a match to TRBD1. This CDR3 is 16 amino acids long. Trimming removed 2 bases from V and 6 bases from J; junction bases left unmatched: 9. Germline loops: CDR1 SGHVS, CDR2 FNYEAQ. The CDR3 DNA is TGTGCCAGCAGCTTATACACAGGGGAAGGCGCCGGGGAGCTGTTTTTT. The encoded protein is CASSLYTGEGAGELFF.

This rearrangement joins TRBV21-1 to TRBJ2-7. TRBV21-1 is annotated as a pseudogene. The CDR3 covers 11 residues. The CDR3 DNA sequence: TGTGCCAGCAGCAAGATAAACGAGCAGTACGTC. Translated: CASSKINEQYV.

This clonotype was observed a handful of times. One end of the junction fails to match germline, which may point to a read error. This rearrangement joins TRBV7-9 to TRBJ2-2; 9 bases line up with TRBD1. The length of the CDR3 is 13 residues. Germline CDR1 reads SEHNR; CDR2 reads FQNEAQ (reference sequence). This CDR3 reads CASTTGRQGGLFF. The CDR3 coding sequence is TGTGCCAGCACCACCGGAAGACAGGGGGGGCTGTTTTTT.

The chain is built from TRBV27 and TRBJ1-3; tentative D call: TRBD1 (6 bases). The V gene's germline CDR1 is MNHEY and CDR2 SMNVEV (reference sequence). This CDR3 is 12 amino acids long. Trimming pared 8 bases from V and 9 bases from J, leaving 14 bases between. This CDR3 is CASGSRGATIYF. The CDR3 DNA sequence: TGTGCCAGCGGATCCAGGGGTGCCACCATATATTTT.

This clonotype has a count of ten or more. The rearrangement joins TRBV4-2 to TRBJ2-5, with D perhaps TRBD2 (6 bases). The CDR3 extends over 16 amino acids. CDR1 is LGHNA and CDR2 is YNFKEQ in the germline V gene. V lost 0 bases and J 5 bases, leaving 16 bases between the germline ends. CDR3 DNA sequence: TGTGCCAGCAGCCAAGACAGTTATACTAGCTCGGAGACCCAGTACTTC. Translation: CASSQDSYTSSETQYF.